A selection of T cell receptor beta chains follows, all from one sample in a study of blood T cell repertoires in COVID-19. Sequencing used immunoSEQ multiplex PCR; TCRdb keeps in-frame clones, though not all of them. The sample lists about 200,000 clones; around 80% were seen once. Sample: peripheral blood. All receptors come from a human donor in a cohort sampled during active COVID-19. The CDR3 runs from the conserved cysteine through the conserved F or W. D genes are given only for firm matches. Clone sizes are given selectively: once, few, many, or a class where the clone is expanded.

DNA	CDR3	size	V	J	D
TGTGCCAGTAGTATAGCAGGGGGCGGCCAGTTCTTC	CASSIAGGGQFF	NA	TRBV19	TRBJ2-1	TRBD1
TGCGCCAGCAGCTTGGCCAAGGGGTACACCGGGGAGCTGTTTTTT	CASSLAKGYTGELFF	NA	TRBV5-1	TRBJ2-2	NA
TGTGCCAGTATGGACAGGGGGCGCGGAGGCTACACCTTC	CASMDRGRGGYTF	few	TRBV19	TRBJ1-2	TRBD1
TGTGCCTGGAGTCCGGGACAAATCGGGACCCAGTACTTC	CAWSPGQIGTQYF	once	TRBV30	TRBJ2-5	NA
TGCGCCAGCAATCCGGGACAGTTCTCTGGGGCCAACGTCCTGACTTTC	CASNPGQFSGANVLTF	NA	TRBV5-1	TRBJ2-6	TRBD1
TGTGCCAGCAGCTCCAGCGGGACGGGCTGGGAGCAGTACTTC	CASSSSGTGWEQYF	NA	TRBV28	TRBJ2-7	TRBD2
TGCGCCAGCAGCCAAGATTTGGACAGGGGTAACAATGAGCAGTTCTTC	CASSQDLDRGNNEQFF	NA	TRBV4-1	TRBJ2-1	TRBD1
TGTGCCACCAGCAGCGGGACAGTCACTGATTCACCCCTCCACTTT	CATSSGTVTDSPLHF	NA	TRBV15	TRBJ1-6	TRBD1
TGTGCCAGCAGTGAACGCTCCGGGAATACGCAGTATTTT	CASSERSGNTQYF	NA	TRBV6-1	TRBJ2-3	NA
TGTGCCAGCTCACCATTCGATACAGGGATACCCGGGGAGCTGTTTTTT	CASSPFDTGIPGELFF	NA	TRBV18	TRBJ2-2	NA
TGCGCCAGCAGCTTGCTACTAGCGGGAACAAATGAGCAGTTCTTC	CASSLLLAGTNEQFF	NA	TRBV5-1	TRBJ2-1	TRBD2
TGTGCCAGCAGCTTAGAAACGGGTCAGCCCCAGCATTTT	CASSLETGQPQHF	NA	TRBV7-2	TRBJ1-5	NA
TGTGCCAGCAGCCCCACAGTCCCCACTGAAGCTTTCTTT	CASSPTVPTEAFF	few	TRBV7-9	TRBJ1-1	NA
TGTGCCAGCTCACCAAAAGGTACTACGAGCACAGATACGCAGTATTTT	CASSPKGTTSTDTQYF	NA	TRBV18	TRBJ2-3	NA
TGTGCCAGCAGTTTCCATAACAGGGGACGAGGCACTGAAGCTTTCTTT	CASSFHNRGRGTEAFF	NA	TRBV28	TRBJ1-1	TRBD1
TGTGCCAGCAGTTTGGGTGGAACAGGGGTGGGGACCCAGTACTTC	CASSLGGTGVGTQYF	NA	TRBV27	TRBJ2-5	TRBD1
TGCAGTGCTAGTTTCCGGACTAGCGGGCGAGAGACCCAGTACTTC	CSASFRTSGRETQYF	NA	TRBV20-1	TRBJ2-5	TRBD2
TGTGCCAGCAGCTTCGGGACAGCTGCAGAATCCTACGAGCAGTACTTC	CASSFGTAAESYEQYF	NA	TRBV28	TRBJ2-7	TRBD1
TGTGCCATCAGTGCCCAGGGGGCTGATGAGCAGTACTTC	CAISAQGADEQYF	NA	TRBV10-3	TRBJ2-7	TRBD1
TGCGCCAGCAGCGCTGGGACAGGGGGCCGGGGGCAGCCCCAGCATTTT	CASSAGTGGRGQPQHF	few	TRBV5-1	TRBJ1-5	TRBD1
TGCGCCAGCAGCCAACCCCTCGGGGAGCTGTTTTTT	CASSQPLGELFF	NA	TRBV4-1	TRBJ2-2	NA
TGTGCCAGCAGCAGGGGCACCTACGAGCAGTACTTC	CASSRGTYEQYF	NA	TRBV3-1/TRBV3-2	TRBJ2-7	NA
TGTGCCAGCAGCACTAGAGTAACGAATGAGCAGTTCTTC	CASSTRVTNEQFF	NA	TRBV7-2	TRBJ2-1	NA
TGTGCCAGCTTACTAGCGTCATACAATGAGCAGTTCTTC	CASLLASYNEQFF	NA	TRBV6-6	TRBJ2-1	TRBD2
TGCGCCAGCAGCCCACCCGGTGGAGGTAGTGAAAAACTGTTTTTT	CASSPPGGGSEKLFF	once	TRBV5-1	TRBJ1-4	NA
TGTGCCTGGAGTTTCCCGGGACTCCGCTCCTACGAGCAGTACTTC	CAWSFPGLRSYEQYF	few	TRBV30	TRBJ2-7	NA
TGTGCCAGCAGTCTCCCGGGACTAGCGGTCTACGAGCAGTACTTC	CASSLPGLAVYEQYF	once	TRBV28	TRBJ2-7	TRBD2